Here is one TCR beta chain with its context. Libraries were prepared by immunoSEQ multiplex PCR; TCRdb keeps only in-frame clonotypes and omits some of them. The profile shows some 110,000 clones, roughly 86% of them singletons. Separation from the roughly 680-subject first cohort characterized the roughly 120-subject validation cohort, to which the donors belonged. This record comes from a study of cytomegalovirus exposure and HLA in healthy donors. Turning to the study itself: Later, an analysis reported that the 95 to 150 validation repertoires had used the same platform as the roughly 680 first-cohort repertoires.

Germline V gene lookup returns CDR1 SEHNR and CDR2 FQNEAQ (reference sequence). The CDR3 spans 14 residues. The V gene end was trimmed by 5 bases and the J gene end by 5 bases; junction bases not matched to a gene: 6. This clonotype was obtained from a man younger than 35 in good health and CMV-seronegative. This chain joins TRBV7-9 and TRBJ2-1; 7 bases are a match to TRBD1. The sequencing sample was made of PBMCs. As DNA, the CDR3 is TGTGCCAGCAGCGCCCCGACAGGGCACAATGAGCAGTTCTTC. Residues: CASSAPTGHNEQFF.